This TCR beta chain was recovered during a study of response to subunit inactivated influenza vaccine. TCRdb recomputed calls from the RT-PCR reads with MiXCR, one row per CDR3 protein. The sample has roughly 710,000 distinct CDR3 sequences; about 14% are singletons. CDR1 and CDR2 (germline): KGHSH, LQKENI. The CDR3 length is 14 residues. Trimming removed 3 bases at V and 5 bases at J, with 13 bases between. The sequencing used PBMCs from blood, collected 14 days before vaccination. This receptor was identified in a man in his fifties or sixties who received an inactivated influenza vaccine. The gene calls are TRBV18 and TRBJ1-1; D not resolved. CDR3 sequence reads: CASSPDPLRTEAFF. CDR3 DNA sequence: TGTGCCAGCTCACCTGATCCCCTGAGGACTGAAGCTTTCTTT.